The clone carrying this T cell receptor beta chain was detected a few times. Its antigen remains unidentified. Depth targeted 1 in 200,000 to 1 in 1 million T cells, averaging roughly 9.3x coverage per clonotype. TCRdb's table, derived via immunoSEQ multiplex PCR, lists solely in-frame clones and lacks some. The table lists 150,000 to 250,000 clones, around three quarters of them singletons. CDR1 WNHNN and CDR2 SYGVQD come from the germline V gene (reference sequence). The V gene lost 0 bases and the J gene lost 7 bases, with 13 bases spanning the gap. This CDR3 spans 14 amino acids. The source of the sample is a study of cytotoxic CD8 clonotypes in ibrutinib-treated CLL. Study in general: The group held over nine relapsed/refractory and roughly 14 treatment-naive patients, with roughly 17 IGHV unmutated. The study recorded mean values of almost 260,000 productive templates and under 100,000 productive rearrangements per sample. Points from the study as a whole: Sampling times, which were not matched between the groups, differed between sustained-remission patients and progressing patients.

The TCR originated in a human donor with chronic lymphocytic leukemia. The chain links TRBV10-1 to TRBJ2-7; the D is unclear. Sequenced material: PBMCs, taken after 24 months of ibrutinib treatment. Here the CDR3 DNA reads TGCGCCAGCAGTGAGTCGATTGCTGGGTGGGAGCAGTACTTC. It yields the protein CASSESIAGWEQYF.